The 25 T cell receptor beta chains below all came from one sample that was sequenced in a study of blood T cell repertoires in COVID-19. Repertoires were generated with immunoSEQ multiplex PCR, while TCRdb's copy carries only in-frame clones and drops some. The table records just over 150,000 clones, about 85% of them present only once. Sequencing was performed on peripheral blood. These receptors were taken from a human donor with acute or convalescent COVID-19. The donor label of this sample is uncertain.

This chain uses TRBV10-3 with TRBJ1-2, with a tentative D call TRBD1 (6 bases). There are 14 residues in the CDR3. Trimming removed 8 bases from V and 7 bases from J, with 20 bases in between. CDR1 is ENHRY and CDR2 is SYGVKD in the germline V gene. CDR3 residues: CAIARGGGVTGYTF. The CDR3 DNA follows: TGTGCCATCGCAAGGGGGGGCGGAGTAACTGGCTACACCTTC.

V gene TRBV11-2 combines with J gene TRBJ1-4; 10 nucleotides agree with TRBD1. Looked up from germline, CDR1 is SGHAT and CDR2 is FQNNGV. J gave up 3 bases and V 1 base, and 11 bases lay outside the gene matches. The CDR3 is 19 residues long. CDR3 protein: CASSLGIAGTGAANEKLFF. CDR3 in DNA: TGTGCCAGCAGCTTAGGGATCGCCGGGACAGGGGCCGCTAATGAAAAACTGTTTTTT.

V gene TRBV18 combines with J gene TRBJ2-5; tentative D call: TRBD1 (6 bases). The CDR3 loop spans 15 amino acids. Trimming removed 3 bases at V and 2 bases at J, with 13 bases between. Germline CDR1 KGHSH, CDR2 LQKENI. The CDR3 bases are TGTGCCAGCTCACCTCCCCACAGGGCGCAAGAGACCCAGTACTTC. Encoded protein: CASSPPHRAQETQYF.

The chain has TRBV10-1 and TRBJ1-1; TRBD1 aligns across 7 bases. This CDR3 is built from 14 residues. Germline CDR1 and CDR2: WNHNN and SYGVQD (reference sequence). The trim removed 4 bases at V and 11 bases at J, leaving 13 bases unmatched. The CDR3 region is CASSARQGSVRAFF. The CDR3 nucleotides are TGCGCCAGCAGTGCAAGACAGGGATCGGTGCGGGCTTTCTTT.

The chain joins TRBV27 to TRBJ1-1, with D uncertain. V lost 7 bases, J lost 0 bases, and 18 bases lay in between. Germline CDR1 and CDR2: MNHEY and SMNVEV (reference sequence). This CDR3 has 16 amino acids. The CDR3 DNA is TGTGCCAGCAAGCGGCGGGCTTCCCCCATGAACACTGAAGCTTTCTTT. It encodes CASKRRASPMNTEAFF.

The chain is built from TRBV6-4 and TRBJ2-3, with 8 bases that match TRBD2. V shed 0 bases, J shed 5 bases, and the junction held 10 bases outside the gene matches. Looked up from germline, CDR1 is MRHNA and CDR2 is SNTAGT. The CDR3 has 17 residues. CDR3 nucleotide sequence: TGTGCCAGCAGTGACTCGCGAACGGGGGGGCCTAAAGATACGCAGTATTTT. Translation gives CASSDSRTGGPKDTQYF.

V and J are TRBV5-1 and TRBJ1-5; a weak D match, TRBD1 (6 bases). Trimming stripped 4 bases from V and 9 bases from J, with 14 bases between. The V gene's germline CDR1 is SGHRS and CDR2 YFSETQ. The CDR3 length is 13 residues. Here the CDR3 DNA reads TGCGCCAGCAGCCCGGAAGGGGGTACGCCCCAGCATTTT. Its protein is CASSPEGGTPQHF.

The chain recombines TRBV6-6 with TRBJ2-1; 9 positions agree with TRBD2. This CDR3 has 14 residues. V dropped 7 bases and J dropped 5; count of bases not matched to a gene: 6. The germline V gene has CDR1 MNHNY and CDR2 SVGAGI (reference sequence). The chain's CDR3 is CASILAGSNNEQFF. Written as DNA, the CDR3 is TGTGCCAGCATTCTAGCGGGGAGTAACAATGAGCAGTTCTTC.

The chain employs TRBV12-1 and TRBJ2-1; no check of the table's D call, TRBD2, against the DNA was made. TRBV12-1 is a known pseudogene. The CDR3 contains 19 residues. The CDR3 DNA reads TGTGCCAGCAGCTTTGAGGGACTAGCGGGGGGAAGCTCCTACAATGAGCAGTTCTTC. It is translated as CASSFEGLAGGSSYNEQFF.

This clone was seen a few times. Other nucleotide sequences in the sample specify the same CDR3. DNA for the CDR3: TGTGCCAGCAGCTTGGGACAGGGGGCCTACGAGCAGTACTTC. As protein: CASSLGQGAYEQYF. The rearrangement links TRBV11-3 to TRBJ2-7; 11 positions match TRBD1. J was trimmed by 2 bases and V by 3 bases; bases with no gene match: 0. This CDR3 contains 14 residues. Germline CDR1 and CDR2: SGHNT and YENEEA. Full variable domain (outside the CDR3, taken from reference TRBV11-3 and TRBJ2-7): EAGVVQSPRYKIIEKKQPVAFWCNPISGHNTLYWYLQNLGQGPELLIRYENEEAVDDSQLPKDRFSAERLKGVDSTLKIQPAELGDSAVYLCASSLGQGAYEQYFGPGTRLTVT.

V is TRBV3-1 (or the pseudogene TRBV3-2) and J is TRBJ2-5; the match to TRBD2 covers 8 bases. The germline V gene has CDR1 LGHDT and CDR2 YNNKEL (reference sequence). The CDR3 spans 17 residues. Trimming cost V 4 bases and J 0 bases; bases outside gene matches: 10. The CDR3 DNA reads TGTGCCAGCAGCCGTACATTAGCGGGGCTGTACCAAGAGACCCAGTACTTC. It yields the protein CASSRTLAGLYQETQYF.

This rearrangement joins TRBV19 to TRBJ1-1; D is perhaps TRBD1 (5 bases). The germline gives CDR1 LNHDA, CDR2 SQIVND (reference sequence). Trimming removed 1 base from V and 5 bases from J, with 17 bases in between. This CDR3 has 16 residues. CDR3 residues: CASSIGGLGENTEAFF. The CDR3 DNA sequence: TGTGCCAGTAGTATAGGGGGCCTAGGTGAGAATACTGAAGCTTTCTTT.

This clone was picked up a small number of times. The gene calls are TRBV6-4 and TRBJ1-6; D ambiguous. This CDR3 is 14 amino acids long. Germline CDR1 is MRHNA and CDR2 is SNTAGT. V shed 6 bases and J shed 9 bases, with 15 bases lying between them. CDR3 sequence (DNA): TGTGCCAGCAGGCCCGCTGCGGGGATTTCACCCCTCCACTTT. Translating gives CASRPAAGISPLHF.

The rearrangement joins TRBV19 to TRBJ2-5, with 10 nucleotides matching TRBD2. V shed 5 bases, J shed 4 bases, and the junction held 1 base outside the gene matches. The CDR3 has 13 residues. Germline CDR1 LNHDA, CDR2 SQIVND (reference sequence). CDR3 nucleotide sequence: TGTGCCAGTAGTTTAGCGGGGGGAGAGACCCAGTACTTC. Translated: CASSLAGGETQYF.

In this sample, this clone turned up a few times. The chain employs TRBV2 and TRBJ1-3; D unclear. This CDR3 is 15 amino acids long. Trimming cost V 2 bases and J 0 bases, with 8 bases left between them. Looked up from germline, CDR1 is SNHLY and CDR2 is FYNNEI. CDR3 amino acids: CASSEMRFSGNTIYF. The CDR3 bases are TGTGCCAGCAGTGAAATGCGTTTCTCTGGAAACACCATATATTTT.

This sequence joins TRBV3-1 (or the pseudogene TRBV3-2) and TRBJ1-6; TRBD1 aligns across 7 bases. The germline CDR1 and CDR2 sequences are LGHDT and YNNKEL (reference sequence). The CDR3 consists of 14 residues. Unmatched junction bases numbered 7, after V lost 4 bases and J lost 10 bases. CDR3 DNA: TGTGCCAGCAGCCCCACAGGGGAAAGCTCACCCCTCCACTTT. Protein sequence: CASSPTGESSPLHF.

The chain couples TRBV5-5 to TRBJ1-2, with a possible D match to TRBD1 (6 bases). The CDR3 spans 17 residues. The V and J ends lost 0 bases and 4 bases respectively, with 19 bases between them. Germline values: CDR1 SGHKS, CDR2 YYEKEE (reference sequence). CDR3 amino acids: CASSLESGQGRRYGYTF. For the CDR3, the DNA is TGTGCCAGCAGCTTGGAAAGTGGGCAGGGGCGCCGCTATGGCTACACCTTC.

J is TRBJ2-5 and V is TRBV6-2 or TRBV6-3; 9 bases are shared with TRBD2. The length of the CDR3 is 18 residues. Germline CDR1 is MNHEY and CDR2 is SVGEGT. J lost 2 bases, V lost 0 bases, and 10 bases had no gene match. CDR3 loop: CASSYSAASGGLQETQYF. CDR3 nucleotide sequence: TGTGCCAGCAGTTACTCAGCCGCGAGCGGGGGGCTACAAGAGACCCAGTACTTC.

This chain links TRBV21-1 with TRBJ2-5; the D call TRBD2 from the table was never checked on the DNA. TRBV21-1 is a documented pseudogene. The CDR3 covers 15 residues. The CDR3 DNA reads TGTGCCAGGGTCCTAGCTCCTACCTGGGTAGAGACCCAGTACTTC. Translated: CARVLAPTWVETQYF.

This clone has a handful of counts. The chain couples TRBV10-3 to TRBJ1-5; 7 bases align to TRBD1. Per the germline V gene, CDR1 is ENHRY and CDR2 is SYGVKD. V was clipped by 0 bases and J by 6 bases; unmatched bases: 2. The CDR3 is made up of 14 amino acids. For the CDR3, the DNA is TGTGCCATCAGTGAGTCAGGGGGCGGTCAGCCCCAGCATTTT. Translating it yields CAISESGGGQPQHF.

This sequence joins TRBV2 and TRBJ2-3; 7 bases are a match to TRBD2. V trimming: 4 bases; J trimming: 2 bases; junction bases outside the gene matches: 6. This CDR3 has 15 amino acids. Germline V gives CDR1 SNHLY, CDR2 FYNNEI. DNA for the CDR3: TGTGCCAGCAGTGTCTGGCTAGCGGCCACAGATACGCAGTATTTT. This translates into CASSVWLAATDTQYF.

The rearrangement joins TRBV7-2 to TRBJ1-2; no firm D call. The CDR3 totals 13 residues. V lost 5 bases to trimming and J lost 2 bases, with 9 bases between them. Per the germline V gene, CDR1 is SGHTA and CDR2 is FQGNSA. The CDR3 loop reads CASSLERNYGYTF. CDR3 coding DNA: TGTGCCAGCAGCCTAGAGCGAAACTATGGCTACACCTTC.

The rearrangement links TRBV4-3 to TRBJ1-2; 7 bases agree with TRBD1. V gave up 0 bases and J gave up 6 bases; unmatched junction bases: 7. CDR1 is LGHNA and CDR2 is YSLEER in the germline V gene. This CDR3 spans 15 amino acids. CDR3 region: CASSQDGTARNGYTF. CDR3 bases: TGCGCCAGCAGCCAAGACGGGACAGCTAGGAATGGCTACACCTTC.

The chain is built from TRBV7-9 and TRBJ2-5; TRBD1 matches at 10 bases. V dropped 1 base and J dropped 4; count of bases not matched to a gene: 3. The germline V gene encodes CDR1 SEHNR and CDR2 FQNEAQ (reference sequence). The CDR3 has 15 residues. The CDR3 sequence: CASSLGQGAGETQYF. DNA for the CDR3: TGTGCCAGCAGCTTAGGACAGGGGGCGGGAGAGACCCAGTACTTC.

This clone was observed once. V and J are TRBV11-2 and TRBJ1-1; D unresolved. Per the germline V gene, CDR1 is SGHAT and CDR2 is FQNNGV. CDR3 length equals 15 residues. The germline V and J ends were trimmed by 1 base and 3 bases, with 12 bases remaining between them. The CDR3 sequence is CASSLVRVGDTEAFF. As DNA, the CDR3 is TGTGCCAGCAGCTTAGTGCGGGTCGGGGACACTGAAGCTTTCTTT.